The source of this T cell receptor beta chain is a study of shared clonotypes between healthy human individuals. Overall study results and limits: Among donors, sharing of clonotypes was expected to be affected by sequencing depth. Rarefaction indicated that sorted-subset sequencing remained incomplete although depth was large.

In the authors' methods: ImmunoSEQ only sent back junction sequences with no quality scores, so filtering was done differently. The data were produced by immunoSEQ multiplex PCR, yet TCRdb's version contains in-frame clones alone and is incomplete. Clone size and V and J calls were adopted from that table, with D and trimming inferred from the DNA. The top ten hold more than 1.5% of the sample, which has about 2.2 million clones, roughly 91% seen once. Concerning this clone: No antigen is known for it.

Naivety among CD8 cells was defined by CD45RO negativity and positive CCR7 selection, thereby excluding terminally differentiated effector memory CD45RA+ cells. This CDR3 spans 10 amino acids. Germline CDR1 and CDR2: SQVTM and ANQGSEA. The source of this sequence is a man aged 18 to 29 in good health. Some clones in this sample may be carry-over from other donors' samples. The source material was naive CD8+ T cells from PBMCs. J is TRBJ2-5 and V is TRBV29-1; the D is unclear. The end of the DNA aligns better with TRBJ2-7, so the J call may be wrong. The DNA of the CDR3 is TGCAGCGTTGAACTAAACGAGCAGTACTTC. Amino acids: CSVELNEQYF.